The 25 T cell receptor beta chains below all came from one sample that was sequenced in a study of T cell changes during pregnancy in multiple sclerosis. Data came from immunoSEQ multiplex PCR; TCRdb stores just in-frame clones and leaves some out. The table records tens of thousands of clones, about nine tenths of them present only once. The sequenced sample was CD4+ T cells from peripheral blood mononuclear cells, obtained in the first trimester of pregnancy. The receptors were sampled from a female donor with multiple sclerosis, enrolled in a pregnancy study.

The J gene is TRBJ2-7, the V gene TRBV28; 9 nucleotides match TRBD1. Trimming cost V 5 bases and J 6 bases; bases outside gene matches: 8. Looked up from germline, CDR1 is MDHEN and CDR2 is SYDVKM. The CDR3 is made up of 14 amino acids. The CDR3 spells CASSLADRGGEQYF. CDR3 bases: TGTGCCAGCAGTCTGGCGGACAGGGGAGGCGAGCAGTACTTC.

The CDR3 sequence: CAWSVDRDRGSGNTIYF. CDR3 sequence (DNA): TGTGCCTGGAGTGTAGACCGGGACAGGGGGTCTGGAAACACCATATATTTT. The chain employs TRBV30 and TRBJ1-3; 11 nucleotides agree with TRBD1. This CDR3 comprises 17 residues. With V trimmed by 0 bases and J by 1 base, 5 bases remained unmatched. Germline V gives CDR1 GTSNPN, CDR2 SVGIG (reference sequence).

The chain has TRBV28 and TRBJ2-5; 7 bases fit TRBD2. Germline V CDR1 and CDR2: MDHEN, SYDVKM. The CDR3 loop spans 14 amino acids. The V and J ends lost 5 bases and 4 bases, in that order; junction bases with no gene match: 7. Here the CDR3 reads CASSVGGPIETQYF. The CDR3 bases are TGTGCCAGCAGTGTGGGAGGGCCCATAGAGACCCAGTACTTC.

The V and J genes are TRBV20-1 and TRBJ2-7; D uncertain. The CDR3 sequence is 11 residues long. Per germline, CDR1 DFQATT and CDR2 SNEGSKA (reference sequence). V lost 3 bases, J lost 5 bases, and 8 bases lay in between. The CDR3 here is CSASHGDEQYF. For the CDR3, the DNA is TGCAGTGCTAGTCATGGAGACGAGCAGTACTTC.

This clone was detected once. V and J are TRBV5-8 and TRBJ2-3; no firm D call. This CDR3 spans 14 amino acids. V was trimmed by 0 bases and J by 3 bases, leaving 8 bases between them. Germline CDR1 is SGHTS and CDR2 is YDEGEE. In DNA form, the CDR3 reads TGTGCCAGCAGCTTGGATCCCCGTACAGATACGCAGTATTTT. Translation gives CASSLDPRTDTQYF. The variable domain in full, with the rest retrieved from reference TRBV5-8 and TRBJ2-3, is EAGVTQSPTHLIKTRGQQATLRCSPISGHTSVYWYQQALGLGLQFLLWYDEGEERNRGNFPPRFSGRQFPNYSSELNVNALELEDSALYLCASSLDPRTDTQYFGPGTRLTVL.

The chain carries TRBV2 and TRBJ2-7, with a tentative D call TRBD2 (6 bases). CDR1 SNHLY and CDR2 FYNNEI come from the germline V gene. Trimming pared 6 bases from V and 7 bases from J, leaving 13 bases between. The CDR3 runs 12 residues. The CDR3 region is CASRSAGREQYF. The CDR3 coding sequence is TGTGCCAGCAGGTCCGCAGGGAGGGAGCAGTACTTC.

The chain carries TRBV28 and TRBJ2-7; no clear D. This CDR3 comprises 12 residues. Trimming shortened V by 2 bases and J by 3 bases, and 5 bases separated the two germline ends. The germline V gene encodes CDR1 MDHEN and CDR2 SYDVKM. Here the CDR3 reads CASSLRFYEQYF. The CDR3 bases are TGTGCCAGCAGTTTACGGTTCTACGAGCAGTACTTC.

The chain has TRBV4-2 and TRBJ2-1, with 9 bases lining up with TRBD2. Germline V gene lookup returns CDR1 LGHNA and CDR2 YNFKEQ. V gave up 1 base and J gave up 1 base; unmatched junction bases: 11. There are 19 residues in the CDR3. The chain's CDR3 is CASSQVRSGRNPSYNEQFF. The CDR3 region has the DNA TGTGCCAGCAGCCAAGTCAGGAGCGGGAGGAACCCTTCCTACAATGAGCAGTTCTTC.

This rearrangement joins TRBV6-5 to TRBJ2-1; D is possibly TRBD2 (6 bases). Germline assignment: CDR1 MNHEY and CDR2 SVGAGI. This CDR3 has 15 amino acids. The ends were cut back, 5 bases at V and 8 bases at J, with 19 bases in the middle. The CDR3 protein is CASSPGDRRLHEQFF. CDR3 sequence (DNA): TGTGCCAGCAGTCCGGGAGACCGAAGATTACATGAGCAGTTCTTC.

The count of this clone is one. This chain links TRBV6-1 with TRBJ2-7, with 11 nucleotides matching TRBD2. V shed 7 bases, J shed 0 bases, and the junction held 5 bases outside the gene matches. This CDR3 region has 15 residues. The V gene's germline CDR1 is MNHNS and CDR2 SASEGT. CDR3 bases: TGTGCCAGCACCCCCACTAGCGGGAGCTCCTACGAGCAGTACTTC. Its protein is CASTPTSGSSYEQYF.

The V call is TRBV7-2, the J call TRBJ2-5; TRBD2 is a possible D gene (5 bases). Trimming left V 1 base short and J 2 bases short, with 8 bases between. CDR1 is SGHTA and CDR2 is FQGNSA in the germline V gene. The CDR3 totals 14 residues. CDR3 sequence reads: CASSLGSGQETQYF. The DNA of the CDR3 is TGTGCCAGCAGCTTAGGGTCGGGGCAAGAGACCCAGTACTTC.

The chain combines TRBV2 with TRBJ2-7, with D perhaps TRBD2 (5 bases). The CDR3 sequence is 15 residues long. Germline loops: CDR1 SNHLY, CDR2 FYNNEI. Trimming cost V 2 bases and J 0 bases, with 11 bases left between them. Here the CDR3 DNA reads TGTGCCAGCAGTGAAAGACTATTGAGCTCCTACGAGCAGTACTTC. Translating it yields CASSERLLSSYEQYF.

Only a few counts were recorded for this clone. The chain has TRBV5-6 and TRBJ1-3; D gene unclear. This CDR3 has 19 residues. Germline CDR1 reads SGHDT; CDR2 reads YYEEEE. Deletions cut 1 base from V and 2 bases from J, with 22 bases between. Written as DNA, the CDR3 is TGTGCCAGCAGCTTGAGTTTCGCTAGTGTCTTCGAGGCTGGAAACACCATATATTTT. It is translated as CASSLSFASVFEAGNTIYF.

Points on this clone: Its ends do not fully match the called genes, so a read error is possible. This sequence joins TRBV18 and TRBJ1-5; D call uncertain. CDR1 and CDR2 from the germline V gene are KGHSH and LQKENI. CDR3 length: 19 residues. The CDR3 loop reads CASSPRPKTPGYSNQPQHF. The CDR3 DNA is TGTGCCAGCTCCCCACGACCGAAAACTCCGGGGTATAGCAATCAGCCCCAGCATTTT. The variable domain in full, with the rest retrieved from reference TRBV18 and TRBJ1-5, is NAGVMQNPRHLVRRRGQEARLRCSPMKGHSHVYWYRQLPEEGLKFMVYLQKENIIDESGMPKERFSAEFPKEGPSILRIQQVVRGDSAAYFCASSPRPKTPGYSNQPQHFGDGTRLSIL.

The gene calls are TRBV6-6 and TRBJ2-7; 11 nucleotides agree with TRBD2. This CDR3 contains 15 residues. J lost 0 bases, V lost 8 bases, and 6 bases had no gene match. CDR1 is MNHNY, CDR2 SVGAGI, per germline (reference sequence). CDR3 nucleotides: TGTGCCAGCCTGACTAGCGGGAAGAGCTCCTACGAGCAGTACTTC. Its protein product is CASLTSGKSSYEQYF.

The chain carries TRBV11-2 and TRBJ2-3; 10 positions match TRBD2. This CDR3 contains 15 residues. Germline V CDR1 and CDR2: SGHAT, FQNNGV. J was trimmed by 2 bases and V by 4 bases; bases with no gene match: 3. The CDR3 region has the DNA TGTGCCAGCAGCTCACTAGCGGGATACACAGATACGCAGTATTTT. Amino acid sequence: CASSSLAGYTDTQYF.

The chain couples TRBV28 to TRBJ1-2, with D possibly TRBD1 on 6 matching bases. The V gene lost 2 bases and the J gene lost 6 bases, with 22 bases spanning the gap. CDR1 MDHEN and CDR2 SYDVKM come from the germline V gene. This CDR3 contains 17 residues. The CDR3 bases are TGTGCCAGCAGTTTAATAACAGGGAGTCAGGACCCTAATGGCTACACCTTC. Translation: CASSLITGSQDPNGYTF.

V is TRBV11-2 and J is TRBJ2-3; D possibly corresponds to TRBD1 (6 bases). Germline CDR1 and CDR2: SGHAT and FQNNGV. The CDR3 runs to 14 residues. V was clipped by 5 bases and J by 2 bases, with 11 bases between them. Here the CDR3 reads CASSAGQHTDTQYF. For the CDR3, the DNA is TGTGCCAGCAGCGCAGGACAGCACACAGATACGCAGTATTTT.

The rearrangement uses TRBV10-3 and TRBJ2-1; D is undetermined. Trimming removed 0 bases from V and 7 bases from J, with 10 bases in between. The CDR3 runs 14 residues. Germline CDR1 is ENHRY and CDR2 is SYGVKD. The CDR3 loop is CAISESKVANEQFF. CDR3 DNA sequence: TGTGCCATCAGTGAGTCGAAGGTAGCTAATGAGCAGTTCTTC.

In its sample, this clone was seen once. The chain couples TRBV2 to TRBJ2-7, with 7 bases aligning to TRBD2. This CDR3 has 16 residues. Trimming cost V 0 bases and J 7 bases; bases outside gene matches: 12. The germline gives CDR1 SNHLY, CDR2 FYNNEI. CDR3 DNA sequence: TGTGCCAGCAGTGAAGCCTCGAGACTAGCACGATGGGAGCAGTACTTC. This gives the protein CASSEASRLARWEQYF.

CDR3 protein: CASSLGHRRGLTNEKLFF. The CDR3 coding sequence is TGTGCCAGCAGCTTAGGCCATCGCAGGGGGCTTACTAATGAAAAACTGTTTTTT. This chain connects TRBV13 to TRBJ1-4; 8 bases are shared with TRBD1. V was clipped by 0 bases and J by 2 bases; unmatched bases: 8. CDR3 length: 18 amino acids. CDR1 is PRHDT and CDR2 is FYEKMQ in the germline V gene (reference sequence).

This chain joins TRBV27 and TRBJ1-2; 8 bases are shared with TRBD1. V dropped 6 bases and J dropped 5; count of bases not matched to a gene: 8. The CDR3 extends over 14 amino acids. Germline assignment: CDR1 MNHEY and CDR2 SMNVEV (reference sequence). CDR3 sequence (DNA): TGTGCCAGCAGCCACGGACAGGGACCATATGGCTACACCTTC. It codes for CASSHGQGPYGYTF.

A few counts support this clone. This sequence joins TRBV6-1 and TRBJ2-7; perhaps TRBD1 as D (5 bases). V lost 7 bases to trimming and J lost 3 bases, with 16 bases between them. The germline CDR1 and CDR2 sequences are MNHNS and SASEGT. The CDR3 has 14 amino acids. The CDR3 DNA reads TGTGCCAGCACCCACGCTACAGGAGACTACGAGCAGTACTTC. Protein sequence: CASTHATGDYEQYF.

This clone showed up just a few times. The chain couples TRBV30 to TRBJ1-5; 7 bases fit TRBD1. Unmatched junction bases numbered 4, after V lost 1 base and J lost 4 bases. CDR3 length equals 14 residues. Germline CDR1 is GTSNPN and CDR2 is SVGIG (reference sequence). CDR3 nucleotide sequence: TGTGCCTGGAGTGGGGACAGCCAGAATCAGCCCCAGCATTTT. It encodes CAWSGDSQNQPQHF. The full variable domain, its missing parts supplied by reference TRBV30 and TRBJ1-5, is SQTIHQWPATLVQPVGSPLSLECTVEGTSNPNLYWYRQAAGRGLQLLFYSVGIGQISSEVPQNLSASRPQDRQFILSSKKLLLSDSGFYLCAWSGDSQNQPQHFGDGTRLSIL.

The chain has TRBV28 and TRBJ2-5, with 15 nucleotides matching TRBD2. Germline CDR1 is MDHEN and CDR2 is SYDVKM. The CDR3 spans 20 residues. The V and J ends lost 5 bases and 5 bases, in that order; junction bases with no gene match: 18. CDR3: CASSPLYGLAGGMGEETQYF. CDR3 DNA: TGTGCCAGCAGTCCACTCTATGGACTAGCGGGAGGGATGGGAGAGGAGACCCAGTACTTC. The whole variable domain, filled in from reference TRBV28 and TRBJ2-5, reads DVKVTQSSRYLVKRTGEKVFLECVQDMDHENMFWYRQDPGLGLRLIYFSYDVKMKEKGDIPEGYSVSREKKERFSLILESASTNQTSMYLCASSPLYGLAGGMGEETQYFGPGTRLLVL.